Shown below are 28 T cell receptor beta chains from a single sample sequenced in a study of cytomegalovirus exposure and HLA in healthy donors. A multiplex PCR was run with 60 Vbeta primers and 13 Jbeta primers. The assay was immunoSEQ multiplex PCR, and TCRdb's table has in-frame clones only and misses some. Of over 150,000 clones in the sample, around 84% were seen once. Material for sequencing was PBMCs. Receptors originate from a woman aged 40 to 49 in good health and CMV-seropositive.

This chain uses TRBV28 with TRBJ2-5, with 8 bases that match TRBD2. The V gene end was trimmed by 3 bases and the J gene end by 1 base; junction bases not matched to a gene: 7. In germline, CDR1 is MDHEN, CDR2 SYDVKM. The CDR3 totals 16 residues. CDR3 sequence: CASSLYIGTSQETQYF. CDR3 DNA: TGTGCCAGCAGTTTGTATATCGGGACTAGCCAAGAGACCCAGTACTTC.

V is TRBV19 and J is TRBJ1-2; D remains unclear. Per the germline V gene, CDR1 is LNHDA and CDR2 is SQIVND (reference sequence). Deletions cut 3 bases from V and 7 bases from J, with 15 bases between. The CDR3 runs to 14 residues. In nucleotides, the CDR3 is TGTGCCAGTAGTATCCGAGCCGGGAATGCTGGCTACACCTTC. It is translated as CASSIRAGNAGYTF.

The chain combines TRBV19 with TRBJ1-1; D ambiguous. The CDR3 totals 13 residues. Trimming left V 1 base short and J 3 bases short, with 6 bases between. Per germline, CDR1 LNHDA and CDR2 SQIVND (reference sequence). The CDR3 loop reads CASSIVIDTEAFF. Written as DNA, the CDR3 is TGTGCCAGTAGTATAGTTATAGACACTGAAGCTTTCTTT.

This clone came up a few times. J is TRBJ2-1 and V is TRBV9, with a tentative D call TRBD2 (5 bases). Trimming left V 3 bases short and J 6 bases short, with 13 bases between. CDR1 is SGDLS and CDR2 is YYNGEE in the germline V gene. The CDR3 has 14 amino acids. The CDR3 region is CASSEEPGFNEQFF. The CDR3 DNA sequence: TGTGCCAGCAGCGAGGAGCCGGGGTTCAATGAGCAGTTCTTC. The full variable domain, rest sourced from reference TRBV9 and TRBJ2-1, is DSGVTQTPKHLITATGQRVTLRCSPRSGDLSVYWYQQSLDQGLQFLIQYYNGEERAKGNILERFSAQQFPDLHSELNLSSLELGDSALYFCASSEEPGFNEQFFGPGTRLTVL.

V gene TRBV18 combines with J gene TRBJ1-1; the D is unclear. The ends were cut back, 3 bases at V and 0 bases at J, with 5 bases in the middle. This CDR3 contains 13 residues. Germline V gene data show CDR1 as KGHSH and CDR2 as LQKENI. The CDR3, as DNA: TGTGCCAGCTCACCCTTCGTGAACACTGAAGCTTTCTTT. Protein product: CASSPFVNTEAFF.

CDR3 sequence reads: CASSYSPGSNQPQHF. DNA of the CDR3: TGTGCCAGCAGTTACTCGCCGGGGAGCAATCAGCCCCAGCATTTT. J is TRBJ1-5 and V is TRBV6-5; D remains unclear. V was cut by 0 bases and J by 1 base, with 7 bases left in between. The CDR3 sequence is 15 residues long. Germline V CDR1 and CDR2: MNHEY, SVGAGI.

The gene calls are TRBV7-2 and TRBJ2-1; D ambiguous. CDR3 length: 13 amino acids. Between the trimmed V and J ends, which lost 8 bases and 0 bases, there was a span of 8 bases. CDR1 and CDR2 (germline): SGHTA, FQGNSA. The CDR3 sequence: CASGWSSYNEQFF. DNA of the CDR3: TGTGCCAGCGGGTGGAGCTCCTACAATGAGCAGTTCTTC.

The V and J genes are TRBV11-3 and TRBJ2-2; D is unresolved. V lost 1 base to trimming and J lost 2 bases, with 5 bases between them. CDR1 and CDR2 (germline): SGHNT, YENEEA. The length of the CDR3 is 14 residues. The CDR3 bases are TGTGCCAGCAGCTTAGTCCTCAACACCGGGGAGCTGTTTTTT. Amino acids: CASSLVLNTGELFF.

The chain carries TRBV6-6 and TRBJ2-1; TRBD1 aligns across 7 bases. V shed 5 bases, J shed 4 bases, and the junction held 8 bases outside the gene matches. This CDR3 region has 15 residues. Per germline, CDR1 MNHNY and CDR2 SVGAGI (reference sequence). The CDR3 spells CASSTHDRDYNEQFF. The DNA of the CDR3 is TGTGCCAGCAGTACGCACGACAGGGATTACAATGAGCAGTTCTTC.

This clone was seen more than once but under ten times. The V and J genes are TRBV5-1 and TRBJ2-1, with 8 nucleotides matching TRBD2. Germline V gene data show CDR1 as SGHRS and CDR2 as YFSETQ. There are 16 residues in the CDR3. The V gene end was trimmed by 4 bases and the J gene end by 3 bases; junction bases not matched to a gene: 9. The CDR3 DNA is TGCGCCAGCAGCCCTCGGGGGGGTAGCGGCTACAATGAGCAGTTCTTC. Translating it yields CASSPRGGSGYNEQFF.

The chain has TRBV6-5 and TRBJ2-5; 8 bases agree with TRBD2. CDR1 is MNHEY and CDR2 is SVGAGI in the germline V gene. The CDR3 runs to 15 residues. V shed 6 bases, J shed 2 bases, and the junction held 8 bases outside the gene matches. The CDR3 nucleotides read TGTGCCAGCAGCCCCGGGGGGGGGCCGCAAGAGACCCAGTACTTC. It translates to CASSPGGGPQETQYF.

The chain employs TRBV5-1 and TRBJ2-7, with 9 bases lining up with TRBD1. V lost 4 bases to trimming and J lost 5 bases; unmatched junction nucleotides: 7. Germline V gene sequence: CDR1 SGHRS, CDR2 YFSETQ. This CDR3 is 14 amino acids long. The CDR3 sequence: CASSLGTGIHEQYF. The CDR3 region has the DNA TGCGCCAGCAGCCTTGGGACAGGGATTCACGAGCAGTACTTC.

The table lists this clone with a count of one. V is TRBV7-3 and J is TRBJ2-1; TRBD2 agrees at 9 bases. The CDR3 contains 15 residues. The trim removed 5 bases at V and 3 bases at J, leaving 5 bases unmatched. Germline V gene lookup returns CDR1 SGHTA and CDR2 FQGTGA. The CDR3 DNA sequence: TGTGCCAGCAGCCCAATAGCGGGGGACTACAATGAGCAGTTCTTC. This translates into CASSPIAGDYNEQFF.

The count of this clone is one. The chain employs TRBV29-1 and TRBJ2-1; TRBD2 aligns across 10 bases. J gave up 0 bases and V 6 bases, and 8 bases lay outside the gene matches. Germline-derived CDR1 and CDR2 are SQVTM and ANQGSEA. This CDR3 comprises 16 residues. The CDR3, as DNA: TGCAGCGTCGCCCGATCTAGCGGGAGCTCCTACAATGAGCAGTTCTTC. Its translation is CSVARSSGSSYNEQFF.

The chain recombines TRBV30 with TRBJ2-1; possibly TRBD2 for D (5 bases). Germline CDR1 and CDR2: GTSNPN and SVGIG (reference sequence). V lost 5 bases, J lost 4 bases, and 12 bases lay in between. This CDR3 comprises 13 residues. This CDR3 is CAWEGQKYNEQFF. The CDR3 nucleotides are TGTGCCTGGGAGGGCCAAAAGTACAATGAGCAGTTCTTC.

The J gene is TRBJ1-5, the V gene TRBV2; TRBD1 matches at 7 bases. Germline V lookup: CDR1 SNHLY, CDR2 FYNNEI. V was clipped by 4 bases and J by 2 bases; unmatched bases: 8. The CDR3 has 16 residues. CDR3 sequence (DNA): TGTGCCAGCAGTGGGCGTGGAGGGACAGGCAATCAGCCCCAGCATTTT. It yields the protein CASSGRGGTGNQPQHF.

This clone appeared a single time. The V call is TRBV30, the J call TRBJ2-3; 13 nucleotides align to TRBD2. Germline trimming cut 4 bases from V and 5 bases from J; bases unmatched to any gene: 9. This CDR3 has 16 amino acids. Per the germline V gene, CDR1 is GTSNPN and CDR2 is SVGIG (reference sequence). The CDR3 coding sequence is TGTGCCTGGAAACTAGGACTAGCGGGAGTCAGAGATACGCAGTATTTT. Residues: CAWKLGLAGVRDTQYF.

V gene TRBV6-6 combines with J gene TRBJ1-3; D is perhaps TRBD1 (5 bases). V was shortened by 8 bases and J by 4 bases, with 15 bases between the two germline ends. This CDR3 contains 14 residues. Per the germline V gene, CDR1 is MNHNY and CDR2 is SVGAGI (reference sequence). The CDR3 nucleotides read TGTGCCAGCTGTACCGGGACTGCGGGAAACACCATATATTTT. Protein: CASCTGTAGNTIYF.

The chain uses TRBV5-4 and TRBJ2-3, with D possibly being TRBD1 (5 bases). This CDR3 has 14 residues. Trimming cost V 3 bases and J 0 bases, with 8 bases left between them. Per germline, CDR1 SGHNT and CDR2 YYREEE (reference sequence). The CDR3 protein is CASSSTGSTDTQYF. The DNA of the CDR3 is TGTGCCAGCAGCTCTACAGGAAGCACAGATACGCAGTATTTT.

The chain links TRBV15 to TRBJ2-5, with TRBD2 matching 11 bases. Trimming removed 0 bases from V and 6 bases from J; junction bases left unmatched: 9. The CDR3 runs 17 residues. Germline V gene sequence: CDR1 LNHNV, CDR2 YYDKDF (reference sequence). The CDR3 sequence: CATSRELSGRALKTQYF. The CDR3 DNA is TGTGCCACCAGCAGAGAACTTAGCGGGAGGGCCTTAAAGACCCAGTACTTC.

This chain uses TRBV29-1 with TRBJ2-5; 7 positions agree with TRBD1. Germline V gives CDR1 SQVTM, CDR2 ANQGSEA. CDR3 length: 14 amino acids. Trimming at V came to 3 bases and at J to 5 bases, leaving 9 bases not matched to a gene. CDR3 DNA: TGCAGCGTTGAGACAGGGAGAACCAGCGAGACCCAGTACTTC. Translation: CSVETGRTSETQYF.

The chain joins TRBV5-1 to TRBJ2-7, with 7 bases identical to TRBD2. With V trimmed by 4 bases and J by 3 bases, 13 bases remained unmatched. This CDR3 region has 16 residues. The germline V gene has CDR1 SGHRS and CDR2 YFSETQ. The CDR3 coding sequence is TGCGCCAGCAGCCCGGTGGGTAATAGCGGGCGCTACGAGCAGTACTTC. It is translated as CASSPVGNSGRYEQYF.

This clone was recorded only once. The V and J genes are TRBV2 and TRBJ2-7; 10 nucleotides agree with TRBD2. Germline values: CDR1 SNHLY, CDR2 FYNNEI. CDR3 size: 15 residues. The trim removed 3 bases at V and 2 bases at J, leaving 4 bases unmatched. The chain's CDR3 is CASSEGLAGAYEQYF. The DNA of the CDR3 is TGTGCCAGCAGTGAGGGGCTAGCGGGGGCCTACGAGCAGTACTTC.

The V gene is TRBV27, the J gene TRBJ2-7, with a weak D call TRBD1 (6 bases). Germline V lookup: CDR1 MNHEY, CDR2 SMNVEV (reference sequence). Trimming left V 5 bases short and J 0 bases short, with 17 bases between. This CDR3 contains 16 residues. CDR3 in amino acids: CASSQPRGRSSYEQYF. The CDR3, as DNA: TGTGCCAGCAGTCAACCCAGGGGTAGGAGCTCCTACGAGCAGTACTTC.

The rearrangement joins TRBV6-5 to TRBJ2-3, with D maybe TRBD2 (6 bases). This CDR3 contains 16 residues. Trimming left V 6 bases short and J 9 bases short, with 25 bases between. Germline V CDR1 and CDR2: MNHEY, SVGAGI. For the CDR3, the DNA is TGTGCCAGCAGCTACACGGGGACTTACCCACAGGAAACGCAGTATTTT. It is translated as CASSYTGTYPQETQYF.

The table lists this clone with a count of one. V is TRBV19 and J is TRBJ2-7, with D possibly matching TRBD2 (6 bases). V was trimmed by 2 bases and J by 3 bases, leaving 11 bases between them. The CDR3 is 14 amino acids. Germline loops: CDR1 LNHDA, CDR2 SQIVND (reference sequence). The CDR3 reads CASSITAGNYEQYF. The DNA for the CDR3 is TGTGCCAGTAGTATAACGGCGGGGAACTACGAGCAGTACTTC.

The J gene is TRBJ2-7, the V gene TRBV5-1; 10 bases align to TRBD2. V lost 2 bases, J lost 0 bases, and 2 bases stayed unmatched. Per the germline V gene, CDR1 is SGHRS and CDR2 is YFSETQ. The CDR3 spans 15 residues. The CDR3 loop is CASSFRTSGSYEQYF. The CDR3 nucleotides read TGCGCCAGCAGCTTTCGGACTAGCGGCTCCTACGAGCAGTACTTC.

This clone was counted once. One junction end does not reproduce the germline sequence, and a read error may be involved. The chain combines TRBV23-1 with TRBJ1-2, with 7 positions matching TRBD1. TRBV23-1 is sorted into the ORF group, with uncertain function. The CDR3 runs 16 residues. CDR3 amino acids: CASRHRGDSLRDGYTF. The CDR3 DNA reads TGCGCCAGCCGTCACAGGGGAGACTCACTGAGGGATGGCTACACCTTC.